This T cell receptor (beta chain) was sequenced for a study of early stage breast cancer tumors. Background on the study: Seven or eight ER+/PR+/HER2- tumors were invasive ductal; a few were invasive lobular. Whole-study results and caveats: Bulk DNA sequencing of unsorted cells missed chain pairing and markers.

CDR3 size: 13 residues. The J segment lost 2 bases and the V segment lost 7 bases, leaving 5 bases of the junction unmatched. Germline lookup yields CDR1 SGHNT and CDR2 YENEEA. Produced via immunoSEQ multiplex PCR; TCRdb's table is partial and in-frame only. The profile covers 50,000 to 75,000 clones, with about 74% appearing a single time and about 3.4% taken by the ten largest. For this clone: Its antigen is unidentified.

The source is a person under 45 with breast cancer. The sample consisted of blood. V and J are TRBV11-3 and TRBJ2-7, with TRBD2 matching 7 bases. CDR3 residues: CASTKRDTYEQYF. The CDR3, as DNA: TGTGCCAGCACGAAGCGGGATACCTACGAGCAGTACTTC.